This T cell receptor beta chain came from a study of CD8 T cells in ankylosing spondylitis. Study-wide results and caveats: Reports say disease-linked clones showed up significantly more in matched ankylosing spondylitis synovial fluid.

This clonotype has just a few counts. Its cognate antigen is unknown. TCRdb fed the 5' RACE reads into MiXCR, producing one record per CDR3 protein. Of 350,000 to 400,000 distinct CDR3 sequences listed, 20% to 25% are singletons. Germline V gene data show CDR1 as SSHAT and CDR2 as FNYEAQ (reference sequence). The CDR3 has 15 amino acids. V was cut by 5 bases and J by 2 bases, with 16 bases left in between. The chain is built from TRBV7-7 and TRBJ2-7; D is uncertain. This receptor was identified in a male donor with ankylosing spondylitis or in good health (not recorded which). Material for sequencing was blood, either unsorted or a sorted T cell fraction (not recorded which). The CDR3 loop is CASSAVDPGPYEQYF. In DNA form, the CDR3 reads TGTGCCAGCAGCGCTGTGGACCCTGGGCCCTACGAGCAGTACTTC.